This TCR beta chain was sequenced for a study of OX40 agonist ivuxolimab in advanced cancers. The CDR3 has 13 residues. The V gene's germline CDR1 is MNHNS and CDR2 SASEGT. The repertoire was sequenced with immunoSEQ multiplex PCR; TCRdb's copy has only in-frame clones and lacks some. There are 20,000 to 30,000 clones in the sample; roughly 80% occur only once, and roughly 13% lies in the top ten. Comment on this clone: Relative to the germline gene, one junction end is altered; a read error may explain this.

The sample in question was CD4+ or CD8+ T cells sorted from blood, obtained in a trial of the OX40 agonist ivuxolimab. This sequence was found in an adult with an advanced solid tumor such as melanoma, head and neck, liver or kidney cancer. The chain joins TRBV6-1 to TRBJ1-1; D not resolved. The CDR3 DNA is TGTGCCAGCAGGGACGGTTTGAACACTAAAGCTTTCTTT. It codes for CASRDGLNTKAFF.